This is a list of T cell receptor beta chains from one sample in a study of blood T cell repertoires in COVID-19. TCRdb keeps only in-frame clones here, not all; method: immunoSEQ multiplex PCR. Of 50,000 to 70,000 clones listed, around 87% are singletons. The sample was peripheral blood. These receptors came from a human donor with active COVID-19. The donor label of this sample is uncertain. The CDR3 runs from the conserved cysteine through the conserved F or W. Each record gives: clone size, J gene, V gene, CDR3 protein. Some rows have no size entry. The others give once, few or many, or a class for an expanded clone.

- TRBJ1-2 TRBV5-1 CASSLPGGLYGYTF
- TRBJ1-2 TRBV19 CASSQPQGRGGYTF
- TRBJ2-7 TRBV28 CASSPLWGRDEQYF
- TRBJ2-7 TRBV18 CASSPRDSSYEQYF
few TRBJ2-4 TRBV5-5 CASSQTSFENIQYF
- TRBJ1-2 TRBV7-2 CASSLSMSGYTF
- TRBJ2-3 TRBV28 CASSSPPSLTDTQYF
- TRBJ2-5 TRBV11-3 CASSSGTSGSKETQYF
- TRBJ2-7 TRBV3-1/TRBV3-2 CASSQMGQGLSYEQYF
- TRBJ2-3 TRBV29-1 CSVAIGMAGDTQYF
- TRBJ2-1 TRBV19 CASISGSYEQFF
- TRBJ1-2 TRBV21-1 CANEIGEREDWNYGYTF
- TRBJ1-3 TRBV12-2 CASRLEGQGGNTIYF